The source of this T cell receptor beta chain is a study of neoadjuvant anti-PD-1 for oral cavity cancer (dated by TCRdb to the early 2020s). Concerning the study at large: Before curative-intent surgical resection, most patients were given three to four biweekly doses of nivolumab at 3 mg/kg. For patients who did not progress, a fourth nivolumab dose was given around day 43, followed by definitive surgical resection on days 50-56. Responders were defined as patients with complete response, partial response or stable disease by RECIST 1.1; non-responders were defined as patients with progression. A 33% response rate was observed in the parent correlative cohort, in which about 12 patients were included. What the work shows at the level of the full study, not this receptor alone: After neoadjuvant nivolumab, non-responders showed significantly higher T cell clonality (Gini index) in PBMCs than responders did. A higher pretreatment blood Treg/Th17 ratio correlated with both higher pretreatment blood TCRbeta clonality and lower post-treatment tumor TCRbeta clonality. Only three patients per response group were included in the TCR analyses, and larger cohorts for validation were called for by the authors.

For deep sequencing of PBMC libraries, mostly roughly 0.5 ug of input genomic DNA was used, and six replicates were run per sample. The immunoSEQ hsTCRbeta kit was used to prepare TCRbeta libraries, following the manufacturer's instructions. Sequencing of the completed libraries took place using an Illumina NovaSeq 6000 S4 flow cell after they had been pooled to roughly 3.2 nM. Per the original workflow: The immunoSEQ Analyzer was used for raw data preprocessing and quality control. The analysis was restricted to productive rearrangements, with each unique CDR3 amino acid sequence defining a clonotype. Repertoire clonality was estimated as the Gini-Simpson index, which was calculated using the R package tcR. Gini indices were compared with Student's t test, and associations with tumor size change were assessed by Pearson correlation. Here the immuneACCESS table is served through TCRdb, limited to in-frame sequences with V and J called. Missing clones are a known gap in these copies; in checked studies unresolved V genes cover under half, and the rest lacks a known reason. D and trimming come from the DNA, and the V and J calls and clone size come from that table. This sample gives 7,500 to 8,000 clones in total; approximately 70% of them show up just once. The biggest ten clones account for 2.5% to 3% of the sample.

V gives up 7 bases and J gives up 2 bases, and the segment between their germline ends measures 16 bases. Measured from the cysteine to the phenylalanine, the CDR3 is 15 residues long. CDR3 DNA is the only sequence kept; it has 45 bases, read in frame from the first base. The CDR1 and CDR2 encoded by the germline V gene are MRHNA and SNTAGT. The sample's time point, from its label and the paper: after neoadjuvant nivolumab, at surgical resection. The patients had newly diagnosed stage II-IVA oral cavity squamous cell carcinoma and had not received any prior systemic or radiation treatment. The cohort consisted of patients with HPV-negative, locally advanced oral cavity squamous cell carcinoma. Peripheral blood mononuclear cells were analyzed directly, without maintenance or expansion in culture. The samples were drawn from a longitudinal correlative study tied to a single-arm phase II trial testing neoadjuvant nivolumab in oral cavity squamous cell carcinoma. Genomic DNA-based TCRbeta sequencing was performed on subject-matched pre- and post-treatment PBMCs and tumors from three responders and three non-responders. Peripheral blood mononuclear cells were collected before nivolumab treatment and again after treatment, at the time of surgery. Genomic DNA was isolated from PBMCs using the Maxwell RSC DNA from Cells kit.

To note about this clone: Its antigen specificity is not known. The sample holds no much larger clone one base away, and base qualities are not on file.

The sample was PBMCs, taken after nivolumab (anti-PD-1) treatment. This clonotype was obtained from a person aged 40-85 years with oral cavity squamous cell carcinoma. The V and J genes are TRBV6-4 and TRBJ2-3; the D gene may be TRBD1 or TRBD2, since each aligns over 5 bases. This receptor carries the CDR3 CASIPRGTFTDTQYF. The sequenced DNA is TGTGCCAGCATCCCCCGGGGCACCTTCACAGATACGCAGTATTTT.